This TCR beta chain was profiled in a study of response to subunit inactivated influenza vaccine. This clonotype was seen a handful of times. TCRdb processed the RT-PCR reads anew with MiXCR; each CDR3 protein has one entry. The data show more than 450,000 distinct CDR3 sequences, about 11% seen once. In germline, CDR1 is KGHDR, CDR2 SFDVKD. This CDR3 is 16 amino acids long. With 4 bases clipped from V and 4 bases from J, the junction kept 8 bases outside the gene matches. The same sample was also studied in work on T cells expressing NK-cell markers. This second report adds: Libraries used 5'RACE template switching adding universal primer site and UMIs. Source material for TCR beta repertoires consisted of sorted CD3+CD56+NKG2C+, CD3+CD56+NKG2C- and CD3+CD56-NKG2C+ T cells. The eight sequenced donors comprised seven who were HCMV-seropositive and one who was seronegative. Sorting was limited to alpha-beta TCR-expressing T cells with an anti-gamma-delta TCR antibody in several experiments.

The sequence derives from a man aged 50-59 years who received an inactivated influenza vaccine. This material consisted of PBMCs from blood, taken on the day of vaccination. The chain carries TRBV24-1 and TRBJ2-1; 8 bases map to TRBD2. The CDR3 bases are TGTGCCACCAGTGACCCCTCGGCGGGGGGATACAATGAGCAGTTCTTC. Translating it yields CATSDPSAGGYNEQFF.